Detailed here is one T cell receptor (beta chain). The antigen is undetermined. PCR amplification relied on 60 Vbeta primers (plus 13 Jbeta primers). Assay: immunoSEQ multiplex PCR; the TCRdb copy retains only in-frame clones and omits some. Here the sample spans fewer than 300,000 clones, about 80% being singletons. The data originate from a study of cytomegalovirus exposure and HLA in healthy donors. Study details: Of fewer than 450 genotyped donors, approximately 84% clustered with self-reported Caucasian donors.

Trimming pared 0 bases from V and 7 bases from J, leaving 13 bases between. The CDR3 totals 15 residues. Germline CDR1 and CDR2: PRHDT and FYEKMQ (reference sequence). Study findings and constraints: In a later analysis, compared with equally common non-associated chains, HLA-associated beta chains were more expanded. The authors listed 164 TCR beta chains as cytomegalovirus-associated. TCR beta sequences reportedly predicted most subjects' HLA-A and HLA-B alleles accurately.

The sample consisted of PBMCs. This TCR was sampled from a girl aged 2 to 10 in good health and CMV-seronegative. The V call is TRBV13, the J call TRBJ1-5; D not certain. The CDR3 loop is CASSLGAGRKQPQHF. CDR3 nucleotide sequence: TGTGCCAGCAGCTTAGGGGCGGGAAGAAAGCAGCCCCAGCATTTT.